Listed below are T cell receptor beta chains from one sample, sequenced in a study of CD8 T cells in Susac syndrome. TCRdb re-called the immunoSEQ multiplex PCR reads through MiXCR, storing one row per CDR3 protein. The sample gives a few hundred thousand distinct CDR3 sequences, roughly 90% of which show up once; around 0.18% is in the top ten. The sequencing sample was made of CD8+ T cells from PBMCs. The source of these receptors is a human donor with multiple sclerosis. The CDR3 runs from the conserved cysteine through the conserved F or W. The listing skips clone size in some rows; elsewhere it reads once, few, many or a size class.

j_gene	v_gene	abundance	CDR3aa
TRBJ2-7	TRBV6-2/TRBV6-3	.	CATRSSGAPGEQYF
TRBJ2-7	TRBV20-1	.	CSARDGGTGYYEQYF
TRBJ2-5	TRBV7-8	.	CASSQFQPGGYQETQYF
TRBJ2-3	TRBV28	.	CASSFSPSGNTDTQYF
TRBJ2-2	TRBV20-1	.	CSARAENTGELFF
TRBJ2-1	TRBV29-1	.	CSAGGWEGQFF
TRBJ1-1	TRBV19	.	CASSIAHGAEAFF
TRBJ2-1	TRBV7-8	.	CASSPGTGGARGYNEQFF
TRBJ2-7	TRBV3-1	once	CASSQSPQAYEQYF
TRBJ1-2	TRBV28	once	CASSHITGAEPYGYTF
TRBJ2-5	TRBV2	.	CASSGSGPNQETQYF
TRBJ2-5	TRBV20-1	.	CSARDSAVLMETQYF
TRBJ2-1	TRBV15	.	CATALGVGLADNEQFF
TRBJ1-3	TRBV4-1	.	CASSQGGESLYSGNTIYF
TRBJ2-1	TRBV24-1	.	CATSDSWVNEQFF
TRBJ2-3	TRBV9	.	CASRDTSGGGPDTQYF
TRBJ2-7	TRBV7-9	.	CASSLGGTSGRYEQYF
TRBJ2-2	TRBV6-2/TRBV6-3	.	CASSYWAGLNTGELFF
TRBJ1-4	TRBV20-1	.	CSARLLGTTNEKLFF
TRBJ1-1	TRBV28	.	CASIGQMNTEAFF
TRBJ2-1	TRBV6-2/TRBV6-3	.	CASSRGLDGGNEQFF
TRBJ2-3	TRBV3-1	.	CASSQGLAGSTDTQYF
TRBJ2-1	TRBV27	.	CASSLTTSGLYNEQFF
TRBJ2-4	TRBV5-6	.	CASSFSSMAKNIQYF
TRBJ1-3	TRBV7-8	.	CASSLLDRRSGNTIYF
TRBJ1-1	TRBV12-5	.	CASGLVNTGVARFWETEAFF
TRBJ2-7	TRBV12-3/TRBV12-4	.	CASSEALTHYEQYF
TRBJ1-5	TRBV20-1	.	CSARMGSNQPQHF
TRBJ2-2	TRBV7-9	.	CASSLPPGDTGELFF
TRBJ2-7	TRBV5-1	.	CASGLGGAYDHEQYF
TRBJ2-1	TRBV19	.	CASSISTSGEQFF
TRBJ2-3	TRBV23-1	.	CASSQSRPPEGGTDTQYF
TRBJ1-2	TRBV5-1	.	CASRATGGDYGYTF
TRBJ2-7	TRBV18	.	CASSPTGQLYEQYF
TRBJ1-3	TRBV27	few	CASSLSGASGNTIYF
TRBJ1-1	TRBV4-1	.	CASKYGQGDTEAFF
TRBJ2-1	TRBV9	.	CASSLGRSRTYNEQFF
TRBJ2-3	TRBV28	.	CASSQRYSDTQYF
TRBJ2-1	TRBV9	once	CASSGRRTQSGNVYEQFF